A selection of T cell receptor beta chains follows, all from one sample in a study of blood T cell repertoires in COVID-19. The protocol was immunoSEQ multiplex PCR, while the TCRdb copy is restricted to in-frame clones and leaves out a portion. The table lists more than 150,000 clones, around 84% of them singletons. The specimen sequenced was peripheral blood. The receptors originated from a man aged 25-45 years with active or convalescent COVID-19. The conserved cysteine and the conserved F or W are not part of the CDR3 here.

v_call	j_call	cdr3_aa
TRBV19	TRBJ2-2	ASSIRTPDTGELF
TRBV9	TRBJ1-6	ASSVGDSEFQPLH
TRBV28	TRBJ2-3	AALTSGKGGDTQY
TRBV11-3	TRBJ2-4	ASSFIWLAVNIQY
TRBV6-5	TRBJ2-7	ASRGTTKTYEQY
TRBV10-3	TRBJ1-1	AIRAQGVVTEAF
TRBV24-1	TRBJ2-4	ATSEADRNIQY
TRBV6-6	TRBJ2-2	ASSRDRTSGTGELF
TRBV18	TRBJ2-6	ASSPQGAGANVLT
TRBV5-4	TRBJ1-5	ASSRDRGGEPQH
TRBV6-5	TRBJ2-7	ASWPGTETYEQY
TRBV3-1/TRBV3-2	TRBJ1-1	ASSQRQLLNTEAF
TRBV28	TRBJ2-1	ASSLGSGGAINEQF